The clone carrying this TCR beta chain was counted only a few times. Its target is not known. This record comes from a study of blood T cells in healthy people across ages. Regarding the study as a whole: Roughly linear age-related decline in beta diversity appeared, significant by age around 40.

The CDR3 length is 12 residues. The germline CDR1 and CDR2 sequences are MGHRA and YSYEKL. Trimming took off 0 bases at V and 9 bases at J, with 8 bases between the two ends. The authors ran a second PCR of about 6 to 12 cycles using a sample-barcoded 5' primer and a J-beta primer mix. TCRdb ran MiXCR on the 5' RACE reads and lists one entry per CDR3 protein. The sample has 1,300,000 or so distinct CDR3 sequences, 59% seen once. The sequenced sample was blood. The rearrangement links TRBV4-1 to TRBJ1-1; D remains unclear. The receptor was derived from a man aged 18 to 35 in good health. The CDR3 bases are TGCGCCAGCAGCCAAGAAGGTAACCAAGCTTTCTTT. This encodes CASSQEGNQAFF.